Listed here are 16 T cell receptor beta chains from one sample, sequenced in a study of T-cell memory formation after mild COVID-19. TCRdb itself ran the 5' RACE reads through MiXCR, one entry per CDR3 protein. The top ten hold roughly an eighth of the sample, which has about half a million distinct CDR3 sequences, roughly 18% seen once. Specimen: PBMCs or a T cell subset sorted from them (not recorded which). The receptor set was obtained from an adult woman who had mild COVID-19 (a few samples of this study predate the infection). Cell type and time point are not known.

This chain's CDR3 is CATSDTWRGRTDTQYF. In DNA form, the CDR3 reads TGTGCCACCAGTGATACCTGGAGGGGACGCACAGATACGCAGTATTTT. This chain uses TRBV24-1 with TRBJ2-3; possible D gene TRBD2, 6 bases. Germline assignment: CDR1 KGHDR and CDR2 SFDVKD. Between the trimmed V and J ends, which lost 3 bases and 1 base, there was a span of 13 bases. This CDR3 has 16 amino acids.

This clonotype was seen a few times. This chain uses TRBV7-9 with TRBJ1-2; TRBD1 matches at 8 bases. The CDR3 contains 14 residues. V was pared by 7 bases and J by 1 base, with 5 bases of the junction left unmatched. Germline V gene sequence: CDR1 SEHNR, CDR2 FQNEAQ (reference sequence). In DNA, the CDR3 is TGTGCCAGCAAAGCGGACAGGGATAACTATGGCTACACCTTC. Translating gives CASKADRDNYGYTF.

This clonotype was seen a handful of times. The chain links TRBV3-1 to TRBJ2-7; D call uncertain. In germline, CDR1 is LGHDT, CDR2 YNNKEL (reference sequence). CDR3 length: 14 residues. Trimming removed 1 base at V and 1 base at J, with 8 bases between. CDR3 bases: TGTGCCAGCAGCCAAGTCTATAGTTCCTACGAGCAGTACTTC. Its protein product is CASSQVYSSYEQYF.

This clonotype was seen a handful of times. The chain carries TRBV7-2 and TRBJ2-3; D is perhaps TRBD2 (6 bases). This CDR3 spans 16 amino acids. V was shortened by 5 bases and J by 0 bases, with 15 bases between the two germline ends. In germline, CDR1 is SGHTA, CDR2 FQGNSA. The CDR3 reads CASSRYGGGSTDTQYF. The CDR3, as DNA: TGTGCCAGCAGCCGTTATGGGGGAGGTAGCACAGATACGCAGTATTTT.

This chain uses TRBV5-1 with TRBJ2-1; 11 bases match TRBD2. Trimming took 0 bases from V and 7 from J; bases not matched to a gene: 12. The CDR3 runs 18 residues. Germline CDR1 reads SGHRS; CDR2 reads YFSETQ. The CDR3 loop is CASSLEAVDSGGANEQFF. The CDR3 DNA sequence: TGCGCCAGCAGCTTGGAAGCGGTGGATAGCGGGGGGGCGAATGAGCAGTTCTTC.

The V and J genes are TRBV19 and TRBJ1-5, with D tentatively TRBD1 (5 bases). Trimming stripped 5 bases from V and 7 bases from J, with 15 bases between. The CDR3 is 14 residues long. Per the germline V gene, CDR1 is LNHDA and CDR2 is SQIVND (reference sequence). CDR3 sequence: CASSSRQPGQPQHF. The CDR3 region has the DNA TGTGCCAGTAGTTCCAGACAGCCGGGGCAGCCCCAGCATTTT.

In DNA form, the CDR3 reads TGCGCCAGCAGTCAGGCCCCCACCAACGATTCACCCCTCCACTTT. It is translated as CASSQAPTNDSPLHF. The chain links TRBV4-3 to TRBJ1-6; no clear D gene. CDR3 length: 15 residues. Per germline, CDR1 LGHNA and CDR2 YSLEER. Trimming took 6 bases from V and 8 from J, leaving 17 bases between them.

This clonotype was detected a few times. This chain uses TRBV6-5 with TRBJ2-5, with 8 bases that match TRBD2. V trimming: 4 bases; J trimming: 2 bases; junction bases outside the gene matches: 9. Germline-derived CDR1 and CDR2 are MNHEY and SVGAGI. The CDR3 totals 16 residues. The CDR3 nucleotides read TGTGCCAGCAGTTCCTTAAAAGCGGGGGATCAAGAGACCCAGTACTTC. Protein product: CASSSLKAGDQETQYF.

The chain employs TRBV3-1 and TRBJ2-1, with 7 bases identical to TRBD2. Looked up from germline, CDR1 is LGHDT and CDR2 is YNNKEL (reference sequence). The ends lost 2 bases at V and 1 base at J; junction bases unmatched: 5. The CDR3 length is 16 residues. The DNA for the CDR3 is TGTGCCAGCAGCCAATTGGATAGCGGGTCCTACAATGAGCAGTTCTTC. This gives the protein CASSQLDSGSYNEQFF.

This chain uses TRBV9 with TRBJ2-3; no reliable D call. Germline loops: CDR1 SGDLS, CDR2 YYNGEE. This CDR3 region has 16 residues. V was shortened by 4 bases and J by 2 bases, with 17 bases between the two germline ends. CDR3 in amino acids: CASSPQTPHYTDTQYF. As DNA, the CDR3 is TGTGCCAGCAGCCCCCAGACTCCCCATTACACAGATACGCAGTATTTT.

V usage is TRBV3-1 and J usage is TRBJ2-7; a possible D gene is TRBD1 (6 bases). Germline loops: CDR1 LGHDT, CDR2 YNNKEL (reference sequence). Between the trimmed V and J ends, which lost 4 bases and 0 bases, there was a span of 19 bases. There are 17 residues in the CDR3. The CDR3 here is CASSRKTLGGSSYEQYF. The DNA for the CDR3 is TGTGCCAGCAGCCGTAAAACGTTAGGGGGTAGCTCCTACGAGCAGTACTTC.

This rearrangement joins TRBV7-2 to TRBJ2-7, with 10 bases matching TRBD2. Germline V gives CDR1 SGHTA, CDR2 FQGNSA. Trimming took 6 bases from V and 8 from J; bases not matched to a gene: 10. The CDR3 contains 14 residues. The CDR3 is CASSLGTSVGKQYF. The DNA for the CDR3 is TGTGCCAGCAGTTTGGGGACTAGCGTAGGGAAGCAGTACTTC. Filled out from reference TRBV7-2 and TRBJ2-7, the complete variable domain reads GAGVSQSPSNKVTEKGKDVELRCDPISGHTALYWYRQSLGQGLEFLIYFQGNSAPDKSGLPSDRFSAERTGGSVSTLTIQRTQQEDSAVYLCASSLGTSVGKQYFGPGTRLTVT.

The V and J genes are TRBV10-3 and TRBJ2-2, with D hard to call. This CDR3 is 12 amino acids long. Germline V lookup: CDR1 ENHRY, CDR2 SYGVKD. V was cut by 5 bases and J by 2 bases, with 3 bases left in between. Here the CDR3 reads CAISQNTGELFF. In DNA, the CDR3 is TGTGCCATCAGTCAAAACACCGGGGAGCTGTTTTTT.

In nucleotides, the CDR3 is TGTGCCAGCAGCCACAGGGCGGGGGTCGGGGCTGAAGCTTTCTTT. Translating gives CASSHRAGVGAEAFF. V and J are TRBV6-5 and TRBJ1-1, with D possibly TRBD1 on 6 matching bases. The germline gives CDR1 MNHEY, CDR2 SVGAGI. The ends were cut back, 6 bases at V and 6 bases at J, with 20 bases in the middle. The CDR3 is made up of 15 amino acids.

This clonotype has just a few counts. The chain couples TRBV7-2 to TRBJ2-5, with 7 bases fitting TRBD2. Germline lookup yields CDR1 SGHTA and CDR2 FQGNSA. V gave up 1 base and J gave up 5 bases; unmatched junction bases: 10. This CDR3 comprises 16 residues. CDR3 region: CASSLGGLAARETQYF. The DNA of the CDR3 is TGTGCCAGCAGCTTAGGTGGGCTAGCGGCAAGGGAGACCCAGTACTTC.

This rearrangement joins TRBV12-3 or TRBV12-4 to TRBJ1-5; D possibly corresponds to TRBD1 (5 bases). This CDR3 has 14 amino acids. Trimming removed 6 bases at V and 0 bases at J, with 9 bases between. The CDR3 loop is CASSHDSSNQPQHF. Here the CDR3 DNA reads TGTGCCAGCAGCCACGACAGTAGCAATCAGCCCCAGCATTTT.